This is a list of T cell receptor beta chains from one sample in a study of human T cells and chemical hapten exposure. TCRdb used MiXCR to reprocess the RACE reads, holding one entry per CDR3 protein. The sample yields 70,000 to 80,000 distinct CDR3 sequences, 32% seen once. The specimen was whole blood, collected in connection with sensitization to the hapten diphenylcyclopropenone (DPC). These receptors originate from a middle-aged man with alopecia areata. Some clones in this sample may be carry-over from other donors' samples. Each CDR3 is given with its conserved first and last residue. The order of the fields is J gene, V gene, D gene, clone size, CDR3 protein, CDR3 DNA. The D gene is left open where the match is weak. Size values are once, few and many counts, or a class for expanded clones, and some rows have none.

j_gene: TRBJ2-7; v_gene: TRBV11-2; d_gene: TRBD1; abundance: -; CDR3aa: CASSSRDRAPYEQYF; CDR3nt: TGTGCCAGCAGCTCCCGGGACAGGGCCCCCTACGAGCAGTACTTC
j_gene: TRBJ2-1; v_gene: TRBV4-2; d_gene: -; abundance: few; CDR3aa: CASSQGLTAPYNEQFF; CDR3nt: TGTGCCAGCAGCCAAGGACTTACGGCCCCCTACAATGAGCAGTTCTTC
j_gene: TRBJ2-5; v_gene: TRBV2; d_gene: TRBD1; abundance: -; CDR3aa: CARAQGAGETQYF; CDR3nt: TGTGCCAGGGCACAGGGGGCCGGCGAGACCCAGTACTTC
j_gene: TRBJ2-5; v_gene: TRBV25-1; d_gene: -; abundance: few; CDR3aa: CASSVGAGFQETQYF; CDR3nt: TGTGCCAGCAGTGTCGGTGCAGGGTTCCAAGAGACCCAGTACTTC
j_gene: TRBJ1-4; v_gene: TRBV11-2; d_gene: -; abundance: -; CDR3aa: CASSIGGSAYNEKLFF; CDR3nt: TGTGCCAGCAGCATAGGAGGTTCAGCATATAATGAAAAACTGTTTTTT
j_gene: TRBJ2-2; v_gene: TRBV7-7; d_gene: -; abundance: -; CDR3aa: CASSVTNTGELFF; CDR3nt: TGTGCCAGCAGCGTAACTAACACCGGGGAGCTGTTTTTT
j_gene: TRBJ2-7; v_gene: TRBV20-1; d_gene: TRBD1; abundance: -; CDR3aa: CSARQGAEEQYF; CDR3nt: TGCAGTGCTAGACAGGGGGCGGAAGAGCAGTACTTC
j_gene: TRBJ2-3; v_gene: TRBV7-8; d_gene: -; abundance: -; CDR3aa: CASSLEGPRADTQYF; CDR3nt: TGTGCCAGCAGCTTAGAAGGCCCGCGCGCAGATACGCAGTATTTT
j_gene: TRBJ1-6; v_gene: TRBV12-3/TRBV12-4; d_gene: TRBD1; abundance: few; CDR3aa: CASSFKGAQSPLHF; CDR3nt: TGTGCCAGCAGTTTCAAGGGGGCGCAGTCACCCCTCCACTTT
j_gene: TRBJ2-3; v_gene: TRBV15; d_gene: TRBD2; abundance: -; CDR3aa: CATSRDALGLAGPDTQYF; CDR3nt: TGTGCCACCAGCAGAGATGCCCTGGGACTAGCGGGACCAGATACGCAGTATTTT
j_gene: TRBJ1-2; v_gene: TRBV6-2/TRBV6-3; d_gene: TRBD1; abundance: -; CDR3aa: CAPRVMFGQGVSYGYTF; CDR3nt: TGTGCCCCCAGGGTGATGTTCGGACAGGGGGTGTCTTATGGCTACACCTTC
j_gene: TRBJ2-1; v_gene: TRBV7-3; d_gene: -; abundance: few; CDR3aa: CASSLNAPSLYNEQFF; CDR3nt: TGTGCCAGCAGCTTAAATGCCCCCAGCCTCTACAATGAGCAGTTCTTC
j_gene: TRBJ1-2; v_gene: TRBV6-5; d_gene: -; abundance: -; CDR3aa: CASSYSWQGSRGYTF; CDR3nt: TGTGCCAGCAGTTACTCCTGGCAGGGAAGTCGCGGCTACACCTTC
j_gene: TRBJ2-7; v_gene: TRBV5-1; d_gene: -; abundance: -; CDR3aa: CASTPGTSPYEQYF; CDR3nt: TGCGCCAGTACACCCGGGACATCACCCTACGAGCAGTACTTC
j_gene: TRBJ2-1; v_gene: TRBV15; d_gene: -; abundance: -; CDR3aa: CATSRTGQGVNEQFF; CDR3nt: TGTGCCACCAGCAGAACAGGGCAAGGGGTCAATGAGCAGTTCTTC
j_gene: TRBJ2-7; v_gene: TRBV5-1; d_gene: -; abundance: few; CDR3aa: CASSLSGSWSYEQYF; CDR3nt: TGCGCCAGCAGCTTGTCTGGGAGCTGGTCCTACGAGCAGTACTTC
j_gene: TRBJ1-1; v_gene: TRBV11-2; d_gene: -; abundance: few; CDR3aa: CASSLVRETEAFF; CDR3nt: TGTGCCAGCAGCTTAGTAAGGGAGACTGAAGCTTTCTTT
j_gene: TRBJ1-1; v_gene: TRBV12-3/TRBV12-4; d_gene: -; abundance: -; CDR3aa: CASSFPPQGNTEAFF; CDR3nt: TGTGCCAGCAGTTTTCCCCCTCAGGGGAACACTGAAGCTTTCTTT
j_gene: TRBJ2-2; v_gene: TRBV2; d_gene: TRBD2; abundance: -; CDR3aa: CASRRTSGRVAGELFF; CDR3nt: TGTGCCAGCAGACGGACTAGCGGGAGGGTGGCCGGGGAGCTGTTTTTT
j_gene: TRBJ1-1; v_gene: TRBV6-6; d_gene: -; abundance: -; CDR3aa: CASSYVRGPHRVTETFF; CDR3nt: TGTGCCAGCAGTTACGTCCGGGGGCCGCATCGCGTCACTGAAACTTTCTTT
j_gene: TRBJ1-5; v_gene: TRBV6-1; d_gene: TRBD1; abundance: -; CDR3aa: CASSGSTGFNQPQHF; CDR3nt: TGTGCCAGCAGTGGTTCGACAGGGTTCAATCAGCCCCAGCATTTT
j_gene: TRBJ2-6; v_gene: TRBV20-1; d_gene: -; abundance: few; CDR3aa: CSASPARAGANVLTF; CDR3nt: TGCAGTGCTAGCCCTGCTAGGGCTGGGGCCAACGTCCTGACTTTC
j_gene: TRBJ1-4; v_gene: TRBV13; d_gene: TRBD1; abundance: -; CDR3aa: CASSLAAGGSATNEKLFF; CDR3nt: TGTGCCAGCAGCTTAGCCGCAGGGGGGAGTGCAACTAATGAAAAACTGTTTTTT
j_gene: TRBJ2-7; v_gene: TRBV12-3/TRBV12-4; d_gene: -; abundance: -; CDR3aa: CASSPQNRANEQYF; CDR3nt: TGTGCCAGCAGTCCGCAGAACAGGGCCAACGAGCAGTACTTC
j_gene: TRBJ2-7; v_gene: TRBV7-9; d_gene: TRBD1; abundance: -; CDR3aa: CASSATPGQAQGLSYEQYF; CDR3nt: TGTGCCAGCAGCGCCACTCCGGGACAGGCCCAGGGTCTATCCTACGAGCAGTACTTC
j_gene: TRBJ2-1; v_gene: TRBV20-1; d_gene: TRBD2; abundance: -; CDR3aa: CSARLTTGLAGANEQFF; CDR3nt: TGCAGTGCTAGACTCACGACGGGACTAGCGGGAGCCAATGAGCAGTTCTTC
j_gene: TRBJ2-7; v_gene: TRBV20-1; d_gene: TRBD1; abundance: few; CDR3aa: CSAGGQGFRDEQYF; CDR3nt: TGCAGTGCCGGCGGACAGGGGTTTAGAGACGAGCAGTACTTC
j_gene: TRBJ2-1; v_gene: TRBV3-1; d_gene: TRBD2; abundance: few; CDR3aa: CASSPIAGAAYNEQFF; CDR3nt: TGTGCCAGCAGCCCGATAGCGGGAGCTGCCTACAATGAGCAGTTCTTC
j_gene: TRBJ1-4; v_gene: TRBV14; d_gene: -; abundance: -; CDR3aa: CASSPLSQASNEKLFF; CDR3nt: TGTGCCAGCAGCCCCTTATCTCAAGCCTCTAATGAAAAACTGTTTTTT
j_gene: TRBJ2-3; v_gene: TRBV12-3/TRBV12-4; d_gene: -; abundance: few; CDR3aa: CASCRGATDTQYF; CDR3nt: TGTGCCAGCTGTCGGGGGGCAACAGATACGCAGTATTTT
j_gene: TRBJ2-1; v_gene: TRBV19; d_gene: -; abundance: few; CDR3aa: CASTGEWNEQFF; CDR3nt: TGTGCCAGTACGGGGGAATGGAATGAGCAGTTCTTC
j_gene: TRBJ2-3; v_gene: TRBV30; d_gene: -; abundance: few; CDR3aa: CAWSPPNGRAEYF; CDR3nt: TGTGCCTGGAGTCCCCCCAACGGTAGAGCGGAGTATTTT